A selection of T cell receptor beta chains follows, all from one sample in a study of PD-L1 blockade in urothelial cancer. Profiled with immunoSEQ multiplex PCR; TCRdb holds only in-frame clones, not every one. The sample lists approximately 79,000 clones, roughly 87% seen once, with around 5% in the top ten. The material sequenced was PBMCs, taken around atezolizumab (anti-PD-L1) treatment. Receptor source: a woman in her 70s with urothelial cancer. Both conserved end residues are part of each CDR3. A D gene is named only where the DNA matches it firmly. Clone size is not always given. Where it is, it says once, few, many or a class for expanded clones.

d_call	v_call	j_call	clone_size	cdr3_nt	cdr3_aa
TRBD1	TRBV30	TRBJ1-6	.	TGTGCCTGGACCCTGACAGGGTATAATTCACCCCTCCACTTT	CAWTLTGYNSPLHF
TRBD1	TRBV30	TRBJ2-4	.	TGTGCCTGGAGGGATCCGGGACAGGGAGTAAACATTCAGTACTTC	CAWRDPGQGVNIQYF
.	TRBV7-9	TRBJ1-1	.	TGTGCCAGCAGCAAACAGGGTTCGGGGCGAGCTTTCTTT	CASSKQGSGRAFF
TRBD1	TRBV4-1	TRBJ2-7	few	TGCGCCAGCAGCCAAGATATGGGACAGGTCTACGAGCAGTACTTC	CASSQDMGQVYEQYF
.	TRBV7-9	TRBJ1-1	.	TGTGCCAGCAGCGAACGGGAGACGAACACTGAAGCTTTCTTT	CASSERETNTEAFF
TRBD1	TRBV5-8	TRBJ1-1	.	TGTGCCAGCAGCTTGAAGGAGGGGGCCACGAACACTGAAGCTTTCTTT	CASSLKEGATNTEAFF
.	TRBV4-3	TRBJ1-1	.	TGCGCCAGCAGCCAAGGACTTGAGACAGGCCTTATGAACACTGAAGCTTTCTTT	CASSQGLETGLMNTEAFF
TRBD2	TRBV4-1	TRBJ2-7	.	TGCGCCAGCAGCCAAGCCCTAGCGGGGAGCTACTACGAGCAGTACTTC	CASSQALAGSYYEQYF
TRBD1	TRBV11-2	TRBJ2-1	.	TGTGCCAGCAGCCGCCCGGGGACAGGGCTCCCACTCATGTACAATGAGCAGTTCTTC	CASSRPGTGLPLMYNEQFF
TRBD2	TRBV4-1	TRBJ2-1	.	TGCGCCAGCAGCCAATCAAACCTCCGTGGCGGGAGAGGGAGCTACAATGAGCAGTTCTTC	CASSQSNLRGGRGSYNEQFF
TRBD1	TRBV4-2	TRBJ2-5	.	TGTGCCAGCAGCCAAGTTTCAGGGACAGGGGAGACCCAGTACTTC	CASSQVSGTGETQYF
.	TRBV6-1	TRBJ1-5	.	TGTGCCAGCCTGCGAAGCAATCAGCCCCAGCATTTT	CASLRSNQPQHF
.	TRBV11-3	TRBJ2-2	.	TGTGCCAGCAGCGGCCTGACACCCGGGGAGCTGTTTTTT	CASSGLTPGELFF
TRBD1	TRBV5-4	TRBJ1-2	once	TGTGCCAGCAGCTTTTACAGGGGCGCCGAGAGTAACTATGGCTACACCTTC	CASSFYRGAESNYGYTF
.	TRBV30	TRBJ2-5	.	TGTGCCTGGACCCCGCGCGGGGACGTAAAAGAGACCCAGTACTTC	CAWTPRGDVKETQYF
TRBD1	TRBV9	TRBJ2-5	.	TGTGCCAGCAGCGTAGAAGACCCCGGGACAGGGGCCCTTGAGCAGACCCAGTACTTC	CASSVEDPGTGALEQTQYF
.	TRBV7-9	TRBJ2-5	.	TGTGCCAGCAGCCCACCCACTAGGCTCCAAGAGACCCAGTACTTC	CASSPPTRLQETQYF
.	TRBV4-3	TRBJ2-7	.	TGCGCCAGCAGCCAAGAGGGGGGAATCTACGAGCAGTACTTC	CASSQEGGIYEQYF
TRBD1	TRBV5-1	TRBJ2-1	.	TGCGCCAGCAGCCCTAGGGGGACAGGCGACTCCTACAATGAGCAGTTCTTC	CASSPRGTGDSYNEQFF
TRBD2	TRBV2	TRBJ2-7	.	TGTGCCAGCATCAGACTAGCGGGGGCCTACGAGCAGTACTTC	CASIRLAGAYEQYF
TRBD2	TRBV7-9	TRBJ2-5	.	TGTGCCAGCAGCTTAGTGACTAGCGGCCAAGAGACCCAGTACTTC	CASSLVTSGQETQYF
TRBD2	TRBV2	TRBJ2-7	.	TGTGCCATTAAGACGGGAGGATACGAGCAGTACTTC	CAIKTGGYEQYF
TRBD1	TRBV15	TRBJ1-2	.	TGTGCCACCAGACCGGGGGGGGAGGGGGCGGTCTATGGCTACACCTTC	CATRPGGEGAVYGYTF
.	TRBV2	TRBJ1-1	.	TGTGCCAGCAAGGAGACAGCGAACACTGAAGCTTTCTTT	CASKETANTEAFF
TRBD1	TRBV2	TRBJ2-7	once	TGTGCCAGCAGTATCCGGGACAGCTACGAGCAGTACTTC	CASSIRDSYEQYF
TRBD2	TRBV7-3	TRBJ2-3	.	TGTGCCAGCAGCTTATTGGGACTAGCGGGAGGAACTAGCACAGATACGCAGTATTTT	CASSLLGLAGGTSTDTQYF
TRBD1	TRBV4-3	TRBJ2-7	.	TGCGCCAGCAGCCAAAATACAGGGGCCCCCGGGTACGAGCAGTACTTC	CASSQNTGAPGYEQYF
.	TRBV28	TRBJ2-6	.	TGTGCCAGCAGAGGAGGACAGAGTTTCTACTCTGGGGCCAACGTCCTGACTTTC	CASRGGQSFYSGANVLTF
.	TRBV29-1	TRBJ2-2	.	TGCAGCGTTGATCGGGGTGTAAACACCGGGGAGCTGTTTTTT	CSVDRGVNTGELFF
.	TRBV19	TRBJ2-1	.	TGTGCCAGTAGTATGCCCCTCGGTACTATGGTAAATGAGCAGTTCTTC	CASSMPLGTMVNEQFF
TRBD1	TRBV2	TRBJ2-5	.	TGTGCCAGCAGTGTAGGACAGGCAGTTCAAGAGACCCAGTACTTC	CASSVGQAVQETQYF
.	TRBV28	TRBJ1-5	.	TGTGCCAGCAAAGAGGGGGATCGTCAGCCCCAGCATTTT	CASKEGDRQPQHF
.	TRBV7-2	TRBJ1-1	.	TGTGCCAGCAGCTTATCGGTAGTGAACACTGAAGCTTTCTTT	CASSLSVVNTEAFF
.	TRBV5-1	TRBJ2-3	.	TGCGCCAGCAGCTTGGCCAGGGCGGACACAGATACGCAGTATTTT	CASSLARADTDTQYF
TRBD2	TRBV4-1	TRBJ2-5	.	TGCGCCAGCAGCCAAAGGACTAGCGGAGAGACCCAGTACTTC	CASSQRTSGETQYF
TRBD1	TRBV30	TRBJ1-4	.	TGTGCCTGGTCGCATCTCGGGACAGCTGCAACTAATGAAAAACTGTTTTTT	CAWSHLGTAATNEKLFF
TRBD1	TRBV28	TRBJ1-4	.	TGTGCCAGCAGCCAGGGACAGAGAAATGAAAAACTGTTTTTT	CASSQGQRNEKLFF
TRBD1	TRBV2	TRBJ2-7	.	TGTGCCAGCAGTGAGGGGGACAGTTTCGAGCAGTACTTC	CASSEGDSFEQYF
.	TRBV6-1	TRBJ1-1	.	TGTGCCAGCAGTGAGCCAGGGATTGAAGCTTTCTTT	CASSEPGIEAFF